Listed here are 17 T cell receptor beta chains from one sample, sequenced in a study of Ad26.COV2.S vaccination and SARS-CoV-2 variants. This table comes from immunoSEQ multiplex PCR, and its TCRdb copy is limited to in-frame clones, with some not included. Of 400,000 to 450,000 clones in the sample, around 90% were seen once. Specified treatment: some 19 received Ad26.COV2.S at low or high dose, single or two shots; several received placebo; per-sample allocation not given. Sampling occurred on day 63 after the first vaccine or placebo injection. This specimen consisted of peripheral blood, obtained in a trial of Ad26.COV2.S vaccine versus placebo. The receptor source for this set is a person between 18 and 59 years old who received the Ad26.COV2.S COVID-19 vaccine or a placebo.

Here the CDR3 DNA reads TGTGCCATCAGTGCCTTCCAGGGGGCCCGCACAGATACGCAGTATTTT. Translating it yields CAISAFQGARTDTQYF. The chain combines TRBV10-3 with TRBJ2-3, with 8 nucleotides matching TRBD1. V shed 4 bases, J shed 1 base, and the junction held 7 bases outside the gene matches. This CDR3 comprises 16 residues. The germline gives CDR1 ENHRY, CDR2 SYGVKD.

This clone was counted once. The CDR3 end shows no conserved phenylalanine or tryptophan, and so a read error is likely. The DNA is omitted, as the CDR3 cannot be located on it reliably, and the CDR3 follows TCRdb's listing. The rearrangement joins TRBV5-6 to TRBJ1-3. Germline V CDR1 and CDR2: SGHDT, YYEEEE. A total of 13 residues make up the CDR3, ends included. Here the CDR3 reads CASSTGPYPTFSL.

The chain links TRBV9 to TRBJ2-7, with 8 bases fitting TRBD2. CDR1 is SGDLS and CDR2 is YYNGEE in the germline V gene. V lost 3 bases and J lost 2; bases outside the gene matches: 13. This CDR3 has 17 residues. This CDR3 reads CASSAAGGSGRPYEQYF. The CDR3 DNA is TGTGCCAGCAGCGCTGCCGGGGGAAGCGGGAGACCCTACGAGCAGTACTTC.

V and J are TRBV13 and TRBJ2-3; 11 bases agree with TRBD1. The germline CDR1 and CDR2 sequences are PRHDT and FYEKMQ (reference sequence). The CDR3 is made up of 22 amino acids. V lost 5 bases, J lost 1 base, and 23 bases stayed unmatched. CDR3: CASSPRGGQGAPGAWGTDTQYF. DNA of the CDR3: TGTGCCAGCAGCCCTAGAGGAGGACAGGGGGCCCCCGGCGCCTGGGGCACAGATACGCAGTATTTT. Using reference TRBV13 and TRBJ2-3 for the parts outside the CDR3, the full variable domain is AAGVIQSPRHLIKEKRETATLKCYPIPRHDTVYWYQQGPGQDPQFLISFYEKMQSDKGSIPDRFSAQQFSDYHSELNMSSLELGDSALYFCASSPRGGQGAPGAWGTDTQYFGPGTRLTVL.

The chain couples TRBV6-2 or TRBV6-3 to TRBJ1-6; 9 bases align to TRBD1. The junction had 24 bases not matched to a gene; V was cut back by 2 bases and J by 10 bases. The germline gives CDR1 MNHEY, CDR2 SVGEGT. This CDR3 is 21 amino acids long. DNA of the CDR3: TGTGCCAGCAGTTACGGCATGACCGGGACAGGGCCTACCAGTATTGCATCACCCCTCCACTTT. Translated: CASSYGMTGTGPTSIASPLHF.

The genes are TRBV7-9 and TRBJ1-6; D call uncertain. The CDR3 is made up of 14 amino acids. The germline V gene encodes CDR1 SEHNR and CDR2 FQNEAQ (reference sequence). Trimming left V 1 base short and J 10 bases short, with 11 bases between. The CDR3 nucleotides are TGTGCCAGCAGCTTAGTTGCCAGAACCTCACCCCTCCACTTT. This gives the protein CASSLVARTSPLHF.

This rearrangement joins TRBV3-1 (or the pseudogene TRBV3-2) to TRBJ2-2; no clear D gene. Deletions cut 4 bases from V and 1 base from J, with 7 bases between. Germline V CDR1 and CDR2: LGHDT, YNNKEL (reference sequence). This CDR3 comprises 14 residues. CDR3 region: CASSRTVNTGELFF. The CDR3 DNA follows: TGTGCCAGCAGCCGGACGGTGAACACCGGGGAGCTGTTTTTT.

The chain joins TRBV4-3 to TRBJ2-3, with 11 bases identical to TRBD2. The CDR3 extends over 17 amino acids. CDR1 is LGHNA, CDR2 YSLEER, per germline. Germline trimming cut 2 bases from V and 5 bases from J; bases unmatched to any gene: 9. The CDR3 loop is CASSQLRSGRDGDTQYF. The CDR3 region has the DNA TGCGCCAGCAGCCAACTCCGTAGCGGGAGGGATGGAGATACGCAGTATTTT.

The V call is TRBV28, the J call TRBJ2-2, with D perhaps TRBD2 (6 bases). V dropped 3 bases and J dropped 7 bases, with 9 bases sitting between them. There are 13 residues in the CDR3. Germline V gene data show CDR1 as MDHEN and CDR2 as SYDVKM. CDR3 in amino acids: CASSFGGIGELFF. CDR3 nucleotides: TGTGCCAGCAGTTTTGGGGGGATCGGGGAGCTGTTTTTT.

The chain uses TRBV28 and TRBJ2-7; 9 nucleotides line up with TRBD1. CDR1 MDHEN and CDR2 SYDVKM come from the germline V gene. The CDR3 sequence is 15 residues long. V lost 3 bases and J lost 4; bases outside the gene matches: 7. The CDR3, as DNA: TGTGCCAGCAGTTTTTTCGGGACAGGGACATACGAGCAGTACTTC. It codes for CASSFFGTGTYEQYF.

This clone was observed once. This chain uses TRBV18 with TRBJ2-3, with D uncertain. Germline V gene lookup returns CDR1 KGHSH and CDR2 LQKENI. This CDR3 is 15 amino acids long. V was clipped by 3 bases and J by 0 bases, with 10 bases between them. The CDR3 region is CASSPQTYSTDTQYF. The CDR3 bases are TGTGCCAGCTCACCGCAGACATATAGCACAGATACGCAGTATTTT.

A few counts support this clone. The CDR3 sequence: CASSADRTGTHGYTF. CDR3 bases: TGTGCCAGCAGCGCCGACAGGACAGGCACCCATGGCTACACCTTC. This chain joins TRBV9 and TRBJ1-2; 7 bases align to TRBD1. Germline V gives CDR1 SGDLS, CDR2 YYNGEE. V lost 3 bases, J lost 6 bases, and 11 bases stayed unmatched. The CDR3 is made up of 15 amino acids.

This clone is a singleton in its sample. The rearrangement joins TRBV6-1 to TRBJ2-7; D call uncertain. Trimming removed 0 bases at V and 0 bases at J, with 12 bases between. Looked up from germline, CDR1 is MNHNS and CDR2 is SASEGT. The CDR3 sequence is 16 residues long. The CDR3 bases are TGTGCCAGCAGTGAAGCGGTGGGTCTATACTCCTACGAGCAGTACTTC. This encodes CASSEAVGLYSYEQYF.

The chain couples TRBV5-6 to TRBJ2-7, with D perhaps matching TRBD1 (6 bases). The CDR3 length is 12 residues. V was trimmed by 3 bases and J by 4 bases, leaving 8 bases between them. Germline V lookup: CDR1 SGHDT, CDR2 YYEEEE. The CDR3 DNA follows: TGTGCCAGCAGCTCAGGGGTTTACGAGCAGTACTTC. It encodes CASSSGVYEQYF.

The chain combines TRBV15 with TRBJ2-1; TRBD2 aligns across 8 bases. This CDR3 has 16 amino acids. The J segment lost 2 bases and the V segment lost 5 bases, leaving 8 bases of the junction unmatched. Germline CDR1 reads LNHNV; CDR2 reads YYDKDF (reference sequence). In nucleotides, the CDR3 is TGTGCCACCAGCGGCCATTTAGCGGGACCCTACAATGAGCAGTTCTTC. Translated: CATSGHLAGPYNEQFF.

The CDR3 spells CASSNRVEELFF. The CDR3 DNA is TGTGCCAGCAGCAACAGGGTTGAGGAGCTGTTTTTT. The chain is built from TRBV11-3 and TRBJ2-2; D is perhaps TRBD1 (6 bases). The germline gives CDR1 SGHNT, CDR2 YENEEA. This CDR3 is built from 12 residues. V was trimmed by 5 bases and J by 10 bases, leaving 11 bases between them.

The chain links TRBV30 to TRBJ2-7; 8 bases are a match to TRBD2. This CDR3 comprises 13 residues. The V gene end was trimmed by 8 bases and the J gene end by 0 bases; junction bases not matched to a gene: 6. The germline V gene encodes CDR1 GTSNPN and CDR2 SVGIG (reference sequence). CDR3 in DNA: TGTGCCCGAGGCGGGAGGTACTCCTACGAGCAGTACTTC. Translation: CARGGRYSYEQYF.